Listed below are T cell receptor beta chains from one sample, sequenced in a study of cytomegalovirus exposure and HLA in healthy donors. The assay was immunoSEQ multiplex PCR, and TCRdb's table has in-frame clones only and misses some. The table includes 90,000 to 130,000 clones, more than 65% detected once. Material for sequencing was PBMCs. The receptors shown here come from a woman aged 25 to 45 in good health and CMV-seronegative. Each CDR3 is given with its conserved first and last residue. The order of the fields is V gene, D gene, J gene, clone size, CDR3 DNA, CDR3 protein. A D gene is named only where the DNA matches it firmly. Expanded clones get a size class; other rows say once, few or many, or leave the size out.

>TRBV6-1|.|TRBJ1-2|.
TGTGCCAGCAGTGAATTAGGGGGTATCGCTAACTATGGCTACACCTTC
CASSELGGIANYGYTF
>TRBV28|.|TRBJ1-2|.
TGTGCCAGCACCCGACAGCAGCTCTATGGCTACACCTTC
CASTRQQLYGYTF
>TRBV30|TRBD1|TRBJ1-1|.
TGTGCCTGGAGTCCGGGACAGCCCTCTAACACTGAAGCTTTCTTT
CAWSPGQPSNTEAFF
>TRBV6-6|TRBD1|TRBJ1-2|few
TGTGCCAGCACCGGGACAGGCTATGGCTACACCTTC
CASTGTGYGYTF
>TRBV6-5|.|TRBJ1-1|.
TGTGCCAGCAGTTACTCGGGCAGGGGCACTGAAGCTTTCTTT
CASSYSGRGTEAFF
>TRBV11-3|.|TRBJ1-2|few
TGTGCCAGCAGCTCCTCCGGGGTTAACTATGGCTACACCTTC
CASSSSGVNYGYTF
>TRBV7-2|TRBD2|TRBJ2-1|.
TGTGCCAGCAGCCGAAGTTTTACTAGCGCGAGTGAGCAGTTCTTC
CASSRSFTSASEQFF
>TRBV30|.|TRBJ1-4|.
TGTGCCTGGAGTGTATCTCTAGGTTTTATTGAAAAACTGTTTTTT
CAWSVSLGFIEKLFF
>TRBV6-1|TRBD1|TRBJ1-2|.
TGTGCCAGCAGTGAAACAGGGGCCGGCTACACCTTC
CASSETGAGYTF
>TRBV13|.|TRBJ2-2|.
TGTGCCAGCAGCTCCCCCTGGCGGGGTAACACCGGGGAGCTGTTTTTT
CASSSPWRGNTGELFF
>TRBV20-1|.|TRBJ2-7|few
TGCAGTGCTATAGTTGAGCCAGAGCAGTACTTC
CSAIVEPEQYF
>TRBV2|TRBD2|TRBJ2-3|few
TGTGCCAGCACCGAGACTAGCGACCCAGATACGCAGTATTTT
CASTETSDPDTQYF
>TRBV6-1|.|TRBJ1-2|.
TGTGCCAGCAGTGAAGCGCCGGGAGTTAACTATGGCTACACCTTC
CASSEAPGVNYGYTF
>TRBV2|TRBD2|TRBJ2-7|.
TGTGCCAGCAGCGACGGACTAGGCGAGCAGTACTTC
CASSDGLGEQYF
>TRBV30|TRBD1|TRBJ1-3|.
TGTGCCTGGAGTCAGCTCGGGACAGATGGAAACACCATATATTTT
CAWSQLGTDGNTIYF
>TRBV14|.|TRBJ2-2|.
TGTGCCAGCAGCCGCCAGGGATATACCGGGGAGCTGTTTTTT
CASSRQGYTGELFF
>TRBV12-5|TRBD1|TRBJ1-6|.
TGTGCTAGTGGCCCGGGACAGCGAAATTCACCCCTCCACTTT
CASGPGQRNSPLHF
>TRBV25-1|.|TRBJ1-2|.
TGTGCCAGCAGTGGGCGGATATATGGCTACACCTTC
CASSGRIYGYTF
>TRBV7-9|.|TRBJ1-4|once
TGTGCCAGCAGCTTCTTGGTGGCAGGGGATGAAAAACTGTTTTTT
CASSFLVAGDEKLFF
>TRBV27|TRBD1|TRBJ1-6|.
TGTGCCAGTAGACAGGGTCCTTATAATTCACCCCTCCACTTT
CASRQGPYNSPLHF
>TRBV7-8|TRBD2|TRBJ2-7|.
TGTGCCAGCAGCCCCCGGGACTACCTCTACGAGCAGTACTTC
CASSPRDYLYEQYF
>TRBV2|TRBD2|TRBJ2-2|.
TGTGCCAGCAGCGCCGGGACTAGCGCGAACACCGGGGAGCTGTTTTTT
CASSAGTSANTGELFF
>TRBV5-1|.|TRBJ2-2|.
TGCGCCAGCTCGTCGAGCGGGGAGCTGTTTTTT
CASSSSGELFF
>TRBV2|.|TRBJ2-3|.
TGTGCCAGCAGTAGTATAATCGGGACTTTTAGCACAGATACGCAGTATTTT
CASSSIIGTFSTDTQYF
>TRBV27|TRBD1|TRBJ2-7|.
TGTGCCAGCAGTTTCTACGACAGGGGAGCCTCCGAGCAGTACTTC
CASSFYDRGASEQYF
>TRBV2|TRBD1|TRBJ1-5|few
TGTGCCAGCAGGGGACAGGGTACAACAAGTCAGCCCCAGCATTTT
CASRGQGTTSQPQHF
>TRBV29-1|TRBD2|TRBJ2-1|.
TGCAGCGTTGAAACTCTCGCGGGAGGGTACAATGAGCAGTTCTTC
CSVETLAGGYNEQFF
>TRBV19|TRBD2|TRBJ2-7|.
TGTGCCAGTAGTATGGGGAGGGGCGGGTACGAGCAGTACTTC
CASSMGRGGYEQYF
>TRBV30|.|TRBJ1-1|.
TGTGCCTGGAGGGGGGAGGGAAGGAACACTGAAGCTTTCTTT
CAWRGEGRNTEAFF
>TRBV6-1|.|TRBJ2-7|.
TGTGCCAGCAGTGAAGAGAGGGGGGGATACGACGAGCAGTACTTC
CASSEERGGYDEQYF
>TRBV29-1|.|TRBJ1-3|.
TGCAGCGTTGACAGTGACTCTGGAAACACCATATATTTT
CSVDSDSGNTIYF
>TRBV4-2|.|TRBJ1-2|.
TGTGCCAGCAGCCAAGGAGGTGCGGGGAGCGGTGGCTACACCTTC
CASSQGGAGSGGYTF
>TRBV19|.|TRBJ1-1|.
TGTGCCAGTAGTCCCCGGGACATCAACACTGAAGCTTTCTTT
CASSPRDINTEAFF
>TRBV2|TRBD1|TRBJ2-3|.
TGTGCCAGCAGGGGACAGGGGCCGTTTACAGATACGCAGTATTTT
CASRGQGPFTDTQYF
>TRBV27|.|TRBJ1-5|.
TGTGCCAGCAGTCGACTTTACGGGGGGTTTGACAGGCGCAATCAGCCCCAGCATTTT
CASSRLYGGFDRRNQPQHF
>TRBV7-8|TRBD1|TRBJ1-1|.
TGTGCCAGCAGCTTTGGGACAGGGGAGACTGAAGCTTTCTTT
CASSFGTGETEAFF
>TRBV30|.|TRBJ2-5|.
TGTGCCTGGAGCGGGGGAGGGGGAGAGACCCAGTACTTC
CAWSGGGGETQYF
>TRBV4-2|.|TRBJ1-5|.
TGTGCCAGCAGCCAAGAAGGCGGCGCTAGCAATCAGCCCCAGCATTTT
CASSQEGGASNQPQHF